These T cell receptor beta chains were read from a single sample in a study of blood T cells in healthy people across ages. TCRdb reprocessed the 5' RACE reads with MiXCR, giving one entry per CDR3 protein. The sample consists of about 1.4 million distinct CDR3 sequences, 55% to 75% of them appearing once. The sequenced sample consisted of blood. These receptors were taken from a man aged 18 to 30 in good health. The CDR3 runs from the conserved cysteine through the conserved F or W. Each record gives: V gene, clone size, CDR3 protein. Some rows mark clone size as missing; the rest say once, few, many or name a class of expanded clone.

v_call: TRBV29-1; clone_size: NA; cdr3_aa: CSVLGTQTYEQYF
v_call: TRBV7-2; clone_size: few; cdr3_aa: CASSPDRGREQYF
v_call: TRBV4-3; clone_size: once; cdr3_aa: CASSPLTISDTQYF
v_call: TRBV4-2; clone_size: few; cdr3_aa: CASSQEGQGAWNYGYTF
v_call: TRBV5-1; clone_size: NA; cdr3_aa: CASSTNEDIAKNIQYF
v_call: TRBV6-6; clone_size: NA; cdr3_aa: CASSRPGTYEQYF
v_call: TRBV20-1; clone_size: NA; cdr3_aa: CSATVLAGGADTQYF
v_call: TRBV2; clone_size: NA; cdr3_aa: CASSGSGNTEAFF
v_call: TRBV11-1; clone_size: NA; cdr3_aa: CASSFRGAYTEAFF
v_call: TRBV20-1; clone_size: NA; cdr3_aa: CSASRRESYEQYF
v_call: TRBV6-1; clone_size: NA; cdr3_aa: CASSEKPSLRETQYF
v_call: TRBV7-7; clone_size: NA; cdr3_aa: CASSEEGQGSSYNEQFF
v_call: TRBV5-8; clone_size: NA; cdr3_aa: CASSFPTWREVPSYEQYF
v_call: TRBV12-3/TRBV12-4; clone_size: NA; cdr3_aa: CASSLARVGSSYNSPLHF
v_call: TRBV4-1; clone_size: NA; cdr3_aa: CASSPRRSLYEQYF
v_call: TRBV4-3; clone_size: few; cdr3_aa: CASSQHPGQGWDEQFF
v_call: TRBV4-2; clone_size: many; cdr3_aa: CASSHLSGGEDNEQFF
v_call: TRBV4-1; clone_size: few; cdr3_aa: CASSHQSGGLYEQYF
v_call: TRBV4-1; clone_size: few; cdr3_aa: CASSMAAGDNEQFF
v_call: TRBV20-1; clone_size: NA; cdr3_aa: CSALAGAEETQYF
v_call: TRBV4-1; clone_size: NA; cdr3_aa: CASSPPPGQPQHF
v_call: TRBV30; clone_size: NA; cdr3_aa: CAWTPDRNSNQPQHF
v_call: TRBV2; clone_size: once; cdr3_aa: CASGLAGAGSNEQYF
v_call: TRBV11-2; clone_size: once; cdr3_aa: CASSLLGDRYRSGANVLTF
v_call: TRBV6-2/TRBV6-3; clone_size: NA; cdr3_aa: CASSYLVADNEQFF
v_call: TRBV29-1; clone_size: NA; cdr3_aa: CSVASRGGQSSYEQYF
v_call: TRBV18; clone_size: NA; cdr3_aa: CASSPLPSFGQEKLFF
v_call: TRBV7-9; clone_size: NA; cdr3_aa: CASSPRVLGQGRNLNEQFF